This TCR beta chain was sequenced in a study of T cell responses to AZD1222 COVID-19 vaccine. Broader study findings: Scientists sampled the repertoires only once the peak T cell response had passed. CD4 TCRs associated with vaccination spanned spike, dominating at 160-218 and 743-854.

Assay: immunoSEQ multiplex PCR; the TCRdb copy retains only in-frame clones and omits some. The table includes about 150,000 clones, about nine tenths detected once. Note on this clone: Its target is not known.

The V gene's germline CDR1 is GTSNPN and CDR2 SVGIG (reference sequence). CDR3 size: 11 residues. V was trimmed by 3 bases and J by 0 bases, leaving 3 bases between them. The rearrangement joins TRBV30 to TRBJ2-7, with unresolved D. The sequenced sample was peripheral blood, obtained 28 days after the second AZD1222 dose. The clonotype was recovered from an adult who received the AZD1222 COVID-19 vaccine. CDR3 in amino acids: CAWRSSYEQYF. The CDR3 DNA reads TGTGCCTGGAGGAGCTCCTACGAGCAGTACTTC.